This T cell receptor (beta chain) is from a study of cytomegalovirus exposure and HLA in healthy donors. Findings of the study overall: In vitro assays verified that three CMV-associated chains recognized CMV antigens specifically.

Clones were read by immunoSEQ multiplex PCR, and TCRdb kept only the in-frame ones, dropping some. Of under 85,000 clones detected, around 94% appear once; the ten largest clones hold roughly 2.1%. Of note for this clone: Its antigen is as yet unknown.

Sequencing input: PBMCs. The source is a young woman in good health and CMV-seronegative.

The CDR3 loop is CASSLEFWGEETQYF. The CDR3 DNA sequence: TGCGCCAGCAGCTTGGAGTTTTGGGGGGAAGAGACCCAGTACTTC. The chain carries TRBV5-1 and TRBJ2-5, with D possibly matching TRBD2 (6 bases). Germline lookup yields CDR1 SGHRS and CDR2 YFSETQ. Trimming removed 0 bases at V and 3 bases at J, with 12 bases between. The CDR3 loop spans 15 amino acids.